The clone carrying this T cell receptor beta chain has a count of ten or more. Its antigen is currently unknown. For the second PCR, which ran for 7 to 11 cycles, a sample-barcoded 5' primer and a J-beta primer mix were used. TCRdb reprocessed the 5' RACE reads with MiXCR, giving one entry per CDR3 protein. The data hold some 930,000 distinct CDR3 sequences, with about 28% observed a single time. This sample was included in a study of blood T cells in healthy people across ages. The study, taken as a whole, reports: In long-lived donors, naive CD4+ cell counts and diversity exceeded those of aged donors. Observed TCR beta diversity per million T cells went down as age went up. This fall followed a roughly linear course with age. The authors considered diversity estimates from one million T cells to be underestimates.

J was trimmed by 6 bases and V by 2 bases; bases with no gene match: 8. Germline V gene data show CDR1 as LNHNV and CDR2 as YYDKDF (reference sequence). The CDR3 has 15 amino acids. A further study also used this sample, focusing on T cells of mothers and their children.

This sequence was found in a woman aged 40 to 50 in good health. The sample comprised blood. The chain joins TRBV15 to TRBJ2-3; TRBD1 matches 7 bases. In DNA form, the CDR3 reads TGTGCCACCAGCAGACCGACAGGGTCAGGGGATACGCAGTATTTT. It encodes CATSRPTGSGDTQYF.